These 20 T cell receptor beta chains were sequenced from one sample in a study of CD8 T cells in Susac syndrome. Reverse transcription used roughly 0.45 to 1 ug RNA and random hexamers. From the immunoSEQ multiplex PCR reads, TCRdb called clonotypes with MiXCR, one entry per CDR3 protein. The sample has about 300,000 distinct CDR3 sequences; about 91% are singletons. Sequenced input: CD4+ T cells from PBMCs. Source of these receptors: a human donor with multiple sclerosis.

This chain connects TRBV25-1 to TRBJ1-2; maybe TRBD1 (6 bases). CDR1 is MGHDK and CDR2 is SYGVNS in the germline V gene. There are 15 residues in the CDR3. Trimming stripped 0 bases from V and 4 bases from J, with 12 bases between. This CDR3 is CASSEYGGPGYGYTF. As DNA, the CDR3 is TGTGCCAGCAGTGAATACGGGGGGCCCGGCTATGGCTACACCTTC.

This clonotype has only a few counts. The rearrangement joins TRBV13 to TRBJ2-1; D call uncertain. The CDR3 loop spans 11 amino acids. Trimming left V 2 bases short and J 4 bases short, with 0 bases between. Germline CDR1 PRHDT, CDR2 FYEKMQ (reference sequence). CDR3 nucleotide sequence: TGTGCCAGCAGCTTATACAATGAGCAGTTCTTC. Encoded protein: CASSLYNEQFF.

The chain carries TRBV2 and TRBJ2-5; 8 bases are a match to TRBD2. The V gene's germline CDR1 is SNHLY and CDR2 FYNNEI. V gave up 0 bases and J gave up 5 bases; unmatched junction bases: 8. This CDR3 has 16 amino acids. CDR3 protein: CASSEALLAGGETQYF. The DNA of the CDR3 is TGTGCCAGCAGTGAAGCGCTTCTAGCGGGTGGGGAGACCCAGTACTTC.

This clonotype was seen only a few times. The chain employs TRBV19 and TRBJ2-1; 9 positions agree with TRBD2. Per the germline V gene, CDR1 is LNHDA and CDR2 is SQIVND (reference sequence). The length of the CDR3 is 13 residues. V gave up 11 bases and J gave up 0 bases; unmatched junction bases: 2. CDR3 residues: CASTSGSYNEQFF. As DNA, the CDR3 is TGTGCCTCGACTAGCGGCTCCTACAATGAGCAGTTCTTC. Full variable domain (missing parts from reference TRBV19 and TRBJ2-1): DGGITQSPKYLFRKEGQNVTLSCEQNLNHDAMYWYRQDPGQGLRLIYYSQIVNDFQKGDIAEGYSVSREKKESFPLTVTSAQKNPTAFYLCASTSGSYNEQFFGPGTRLTVL.

The J gene is TRBJ1-1, the V gene TRBV5-1; D gene ambiguous. From germline, CDR1 is SGHRS and CDR2 YFSETQ. The CDR3 is 15 residues long. V lost 0 bases and J 4 bases, leaving 13 bases between the germline ends. The CDR3 region has the DNA TGCGCCAGCAGCTTGGGAAGTACGGGCGTCACTGAAGCTTTCTTT. Translated, it gives CASSLGSTGVTEAFF.

CDR3 protein: CSVGEVVGGYTF. The DNA for the CDR3 is TGCAGCGTGGGAGAGGTTGTAGGTGGCTACACCTTC. V is TRBV29-1 and J is TRBJ1-2; D is unclear. This CDR3 is built from 12 residues. Trimming took off 6 bases at V and 7 bases at J, with 15 bases between the two ends. Germline CDR1 reads SQVTM; CDR2 reads ANQGSEA.

The V call is TRBV9, the J call TRBJ1-2, with no clear D. Per the germline V gene, CDR1 is SGDLS and CDR2 is YYNGEE. The ends were cut back, 4 bases at V and 6 bases at J, with 22 bases in the middle. The length of the CDR3 is 16 residues. The CDR3 loop reads CASSPVPRWEEDGYTF. CDR3 coding DNA: TGTGCCAGCAGCCCCGTACCCCGCTGGGAAGAAGATGGCTACACCTTC. The full variable domain, in which reference TRBV9 and TRBJ1-2 provide the parts outside the CDR3, is DSGVTQTPKHLITATGQRVTLRCSPRSGDLSVYWYQQSLDQGLQFLIQYYNGEERAKGNILERFSAQQFPDLHSELNLSSLELGDSALYFCASSPVPRWEEDGYTFGSGTRLTVV.

In nucleotides, the CDR3 is TGTGCCAGTAGCGTCGGGCGCAATCAGCCCCAGCATTTT. Its protein product is CASSVGRNQPQHF. The chain recombines TRBV19 with TRBJ1-5; D gene uncertain. The CDR3 totals 13 residues. Germline V gene data show CDR1 as LNHDA and CDR2 as SQIVND (reference sequence). Trimming shortened V by 6 bases and J by 2 bases, and 8 bases separated the two germline ends.

The CDR3 spells CASRRDRTFSQETQYF. The CDR3 DNA follows: TGTGCCAGCAGGAGGGACAGGACTTTTTCCCAAGAGACCCAGTACTTC. The rearrangement uses TRBV5-4 and TRBJ2-5; 8 bases line up with TRBD1. Germline trimming cut 5 bases from V and 1 base from J; bases unmatched to any gene: 10. The germline V gene has CDR1 SGHNT and CDR2 YYREEE (reference sequence). The CDR3 spans 16 residues.

V is TRBV5-1 and J is TRBJ2-3; 10 positions match TRBD2. The V gene's germline CDR1 is SGHRS and CDR2 YFSETQ. The J segment lost 3 bases and the V segment lost 2 bases, leaving 6 bases of the junction unmatched. This CDR3 region has 16 residues. This CDR3 reads CASSLPGLARTDTQYF. As DNA, the CDR3 is TGCGCCAGCAGCTTACCGGGACTAGCGAGGACAGATACGCAGTATTTT.

This clonotype appeared once. This chain links TRBV19 with TRBJ1-1; no clear D gene. Trimming cost V 3 bases and J 5 bases, with 10 bases left between them. CDR3 length: 13 residues. The germline V gene encodes CDR1 LNHDA and CDR2 SQIVND (reference sequence). CDR3 DNA: TGTGCCAGTAGTATGGAGCGGACGACTGAAGCTTTCTTT. It is translated as CASSMERTTEAFF.

This chain links TRBV19 with TRBJ1-2, with TRBD1 identical over 8 bases. Germline-derived CDR1 and CDR2 are LNHDA and SQIVND (reference sequence). The CDR3 extends over 14 amino acids. With V trimmed by 3 bases and J by 5 bases, 5 bases remained unmatched. Here the CDR3 DNA reads TGTGCCAGTAGTATGGGACAGGCTTCTTATGGCTACACCTTC. This encodes CASSMGQASYGYTF.

The chain employs TRBV29-1 and TRBJ2-1, with TRBD2 matching 9 bases. The CDR3 has 13 residues. Germline loops: CDR1 SQVTM, CDR2 ANQGSEA. After removal of 3 bases from V and 10 bases from J, the junction contained 7 bases not matched to a gene. The CDR3: CSVDVSGSDEQFF. CDR3 coding DNA: TGCAGCGTTGATGTTAGCGGGAGTGACGAGCAGTTCTTC.

The V gene is TRBV6-2 or TRBV6-3, the J gene TRBJ2-7, with D possibly TRBD2 on 5 matching bases. Germline values: CDR1 MNHEY, CDR2 SVGEGT. The CDR3 sequence is 19 residues long. V gave up 6 bases and J gave up 4 bases, with 31 bases separating them. CDR3 amino acids: CASRLGGLVRYNSRYEQYF. CDR3 DNA sequence: TGTGCCAGCAGGCTCGGAGGACTCGTTAGATACAACAGCCGTTACGAGCAGTACTTC.

The chain recombines TRBV6-1 with TRBJ2-2, with 11 nucleotides matching TRBD2. This CDR3 contains 20 residues. Per germline, CDR1 MNHNS and CDR2 SASEGT. V dropped 6 bases and J dropped 7; count of bases not matched to a gene: 22. CDR3 nucleotide sequence: TGTGCCAGCAGATCCCGACAGGGCCATCGACTAGCGGGAATGCACGGGGAGCTGTTTTTT. The encoded protein is CASRSRQGHRLAGMHGELFF.

CDR3 loop: CASRRSLGGTEAFF. Written as DNA, the CDR3 is TGTGCCAGCAGGAGGTCTCTCGGGGGGACTGAAGCTTTCTTT. This chain connects TRBV5-6 to TRBJ1-1, with a tentative D call TRBD1 (5 bases). The CDR3 is made up of 14 amino acids. Trimming pared 5 bases from V and 5 bases from J, leaving 16 bases between. CDR1 is SGHDT and CDR2 is YYEEEE in the germline V gene.

This clonotype occurred once. V gene TRBV19 combines with J gene TRBJ1-3, with D tentatively TRBD1 (6 bases). The V end lost 6 bases, the J end lost 3 bases, and 21 bases lay between the germline ends. The CDR3 is 17 amino acids. CDR1 and CDR2 (germline): LNHDA, SQIVND (reference sequence). For the CDR3, the DNA is TGTGCCAGTAGCTCGCGAAGCTGGGCAGGGGTTGGAAACACCATATATTTT. Its protein is CASSSRSWAGVGNTIYF.

For the CDR3, the DNA is TGCGCCAGCAGTCTAGCGGCCACGACTGAGGATGAGCAGTTCTTC. Amino acid sequence: CASSLAATTEDEQFF. This chain connects TRBV5-1 to TRBJ2-1; TRBD2 matches at 7 bases. CDR1 is SGHRS, CDR2 YFSETQ, per germline. V was pared by 5 bases and J by 8 bases, with 13 bases of the junction left unmatched. The length of the CDR3 is 15 residues.

The chain recombines TRBV30 with TRBJ2-1; D uncertain. The CDR3 consists of 11 residues. Deletions cut 3 bases from V and 6 bases from J, with 6 bases between. The V gene's germline CDR1 is GTSNPN and CDR2 SVGIG (reference sequence). CDR3 in DNA: TGTGCCTGGAGACCGGTCAATGAGCAGTTCTTC. Protein sequence: CAWRPVNEQFF.

The chain employs TRBV20-1 and TRBJ1-1; D gene unclear. The CDR3 is made up of 14 amino acids. V lost 0 bases, J lost 1 base, and 9 bases lay in between. Germline V lookup: CDR1 DFQATT, CDR2 SNEGSKA (reference sequence). The CDR3 DNA is TGCAGTGCTAGAGATTGGACGGCGAACACTGAAGCTTTCTTT. Protein product: CSARDWTANTEAFF.